Below are 7 T cell receptor beta chains sequenced from a single sample in a study of blood T cell repertoires in COVID-19. Only in-frame clones appear in the TCRdb table, and some are missing; sequencing was by immunoSEQ multiplex PCR. This sample has some 300,000 clones, with 90% found just once. The sequencing input was peripheral blood. These receptors were taken from a woman in her thirties or forties with COVID-19, enrolled during active disease.

Only one count was recorded for this clone. The chain has TRBV27 and TRBJ2-3; possibly TRBD2 for D (5 bases). The germline V gene encodes CDR1 MNHEY and CDR2 SMNVEV (reference sequence). The V and J ends lost 8 bases and 9 bases respectively, with 18 bases between them. The CDR3 runs to 13 residues. The CDR3 nucleotides read TGTGCCAGCCTACGGGGTGACCCGGGGACGCAGTATTTT. Amino acids: CASLRGDPGTQYF.

This chain joins TRBV9 and TRBJ2-3; TRBD1 is a possible D gene (5 bases). Between the trimmed V and J ends, which lost 1 base and 2 bases, there was a span of 17 bases. The CDR3 covers 17 residues. Per the germline V gene, CDR1 is SGDLS and CDR2 is YYNGEE. The CDR3 is CASSVRGTTMVTDTQYF. CDR3 in DNA: TGTGCCAGCAGCGTAAGGGGCACCACCATGGTCACAGATACGCAGTATTTT.

The chain employs TRBV4-3 and TRBJ1-5, with a weak D call TRBD1 (5 bases). CDR3 length: 17 residues. The V gene's germline CDR1 is LGHNA and CDR2 YSLEER. Deletions cut 0 bases from V and 0 bases from J, with 12 bases between. CDR3 sequence reads: CASSQDIRATSNQPQHF. The CDR3 DNA is TGCGCCAGCAGCCAAGATATCAGGGCCACTAGCAATCAGCCCCAGCATTTT.

As for this clone: The junction does not match germline at one end; this may be a read error. The V call is TRBV19, the J call TRBJ1-5; 9 bases align to TRBD1. This CDR3 is built from 13 residues. Per the germline V gene, CDR1 is LNHDA and CDR2 is SQIVND (reference sequence). CDR3 region: CASSIVVQGAPDF. CDR3 sequence (DNA): TGTGCCAGTAGTATAGTCGTACAGGGGGCGCCGGATTTT.

The chain uses TRBV3-1 (or the pseudogene TRBV3-2) and TRBJ2-7, with 12 bases aligning to TRBD2. Losses at the gene ends were 4 bases for V and 4 bases for J; bases not matched to a gene: 5. CDR3 length: 15 amino acids. Per the germline V gene, CDR1 is LGHDT and CDR2 is YNNKEL (reference sequence). In DNA, the CDR3 is TGTGCCAGCAGCCCCGGACTAGCGGGGCATTACGAGCAGTACTTC. As protein: CASSPGLAGHYEQYF.

The chain joins TRBV27 to TRBJ2-5; TRBD1 agrees at 8 bases. Germline CDR1 reads MNHEY; CDR2 reads SMNVEV (reference sequence). With V trimmed by 7 bases and J by 4 bases, 20 bases remained unmatched. CDR3 length: 18 amino acids. CDR3 region: CASTPITGQGAWAETQYF. DNA for the CDR3: TGTGCCAGCACCCCGATTACAGGCCAGGGGGCTTGGGCAGAGACCCAGTACTTC.

Points on this clone: The germline gene is not matched at one end of the junction; a read error may be the cause. The CDR3 DNA follows: TGTGCCAGCAGTTTCAGGCAGAGCTATGGCCACACCTTC. Translation: CASSFRQSYGHTF. The rearrangement joins TRBV27 to TRBJ1-2; D ambiguous. Per the germline V gene, CDR1 is MNHEY and CDR2 is SMNVEV (reference sequence). The CDR3 is 13 residues long.